What follows is one T cell receptor beta chain and its context. Its antigen is still unknown. The sample is drawn from a study of Ad26.COV2.S vaccination and SARS-CoV-2 variants. Study-level findings and limits: There was reportedly substantial breadth in spike-specific CD8+ and CD4+ T cell responses after vaccination. Using TCR breadth and depth analyses may have led to underestimated total T cell responses. The study found higher spike-specific TCR breadth in vaccine than placebo recipients. Across vaccine and placebo recipients, the breadth of non-spike TCRs was similar.

There are 13 residues in the CDR3. CDR1 DFQATT and CDR2 SNEGSKA come from the germline V gene (reference sequence). The J segment lost 10 bases and the V segment lost 3 bases, leaving 8 bases of the junction unmatched. Method: immunoSEQ multiplex PCR; TCRdb's copy keeps in-frame clones and lacks some. Found here are 97,000 or so clones, about three quarters of them singletons; the top ten hold roughly 17%. Material: peripheral blood, obtained after recovery from COVID-19. The receptor's source is a human donor who had recovered from COVID-19. The V call is TRBV20-1, the J call TRBJ2-3; 9 bases match TRBD2. CDR3 DNA sequence: TGCAGTGCTAGTGGGGCTAGCGGGGAGGCGCAGTATTTT. Translated, it gives CSASGASGEAQYF.